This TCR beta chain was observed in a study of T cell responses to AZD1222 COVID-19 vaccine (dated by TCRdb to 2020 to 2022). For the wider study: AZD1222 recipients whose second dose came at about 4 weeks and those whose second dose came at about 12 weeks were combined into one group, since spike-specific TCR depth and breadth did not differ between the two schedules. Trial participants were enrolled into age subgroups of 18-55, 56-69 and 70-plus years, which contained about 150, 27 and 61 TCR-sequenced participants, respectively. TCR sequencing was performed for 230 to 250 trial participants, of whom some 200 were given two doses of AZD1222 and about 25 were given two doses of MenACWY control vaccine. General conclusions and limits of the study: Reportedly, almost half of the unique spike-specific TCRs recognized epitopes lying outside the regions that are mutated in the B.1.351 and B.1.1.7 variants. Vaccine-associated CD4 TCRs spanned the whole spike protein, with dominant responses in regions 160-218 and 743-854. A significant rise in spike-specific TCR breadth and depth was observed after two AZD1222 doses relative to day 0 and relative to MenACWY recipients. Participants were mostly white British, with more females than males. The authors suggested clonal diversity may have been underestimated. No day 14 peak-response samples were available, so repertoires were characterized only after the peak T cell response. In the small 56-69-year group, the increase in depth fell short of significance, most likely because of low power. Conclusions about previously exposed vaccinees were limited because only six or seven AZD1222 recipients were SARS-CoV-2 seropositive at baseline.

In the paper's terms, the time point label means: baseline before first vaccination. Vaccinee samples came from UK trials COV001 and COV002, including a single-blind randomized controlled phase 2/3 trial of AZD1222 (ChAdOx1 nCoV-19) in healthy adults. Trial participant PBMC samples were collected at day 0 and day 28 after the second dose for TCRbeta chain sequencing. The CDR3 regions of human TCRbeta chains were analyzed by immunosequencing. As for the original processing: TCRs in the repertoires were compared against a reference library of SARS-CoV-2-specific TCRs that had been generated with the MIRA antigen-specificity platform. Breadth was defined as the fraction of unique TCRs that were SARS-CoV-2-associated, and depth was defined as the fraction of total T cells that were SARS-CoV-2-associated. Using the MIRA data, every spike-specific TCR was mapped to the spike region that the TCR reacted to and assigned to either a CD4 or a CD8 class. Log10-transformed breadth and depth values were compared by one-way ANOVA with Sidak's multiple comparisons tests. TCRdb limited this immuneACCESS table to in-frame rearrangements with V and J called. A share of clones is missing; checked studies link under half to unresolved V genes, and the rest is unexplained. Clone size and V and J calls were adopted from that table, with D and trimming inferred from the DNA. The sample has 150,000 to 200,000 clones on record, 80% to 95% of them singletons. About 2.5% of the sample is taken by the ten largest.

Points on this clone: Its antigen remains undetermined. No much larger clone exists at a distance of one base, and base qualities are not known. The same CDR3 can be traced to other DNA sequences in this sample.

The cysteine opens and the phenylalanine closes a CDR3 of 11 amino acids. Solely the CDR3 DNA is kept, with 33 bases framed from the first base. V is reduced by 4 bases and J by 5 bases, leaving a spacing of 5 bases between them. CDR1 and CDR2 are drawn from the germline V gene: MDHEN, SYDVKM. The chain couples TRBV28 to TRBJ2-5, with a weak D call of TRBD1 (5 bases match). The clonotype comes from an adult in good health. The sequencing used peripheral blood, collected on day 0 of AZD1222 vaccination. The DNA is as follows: TGTGCCAGCAGTTACAGGGAGACCCAGTACTTC. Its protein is CASSYRETQYF.